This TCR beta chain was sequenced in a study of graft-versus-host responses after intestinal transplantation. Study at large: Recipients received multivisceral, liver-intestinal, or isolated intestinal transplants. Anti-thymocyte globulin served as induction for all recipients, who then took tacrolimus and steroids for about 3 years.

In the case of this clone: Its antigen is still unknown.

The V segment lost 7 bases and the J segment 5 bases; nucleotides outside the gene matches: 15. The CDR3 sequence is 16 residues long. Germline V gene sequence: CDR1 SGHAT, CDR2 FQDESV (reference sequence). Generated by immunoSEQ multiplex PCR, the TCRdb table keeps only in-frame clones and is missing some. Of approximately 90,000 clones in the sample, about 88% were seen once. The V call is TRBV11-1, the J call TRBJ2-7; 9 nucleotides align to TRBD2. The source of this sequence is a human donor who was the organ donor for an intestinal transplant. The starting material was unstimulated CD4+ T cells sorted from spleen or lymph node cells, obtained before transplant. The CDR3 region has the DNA TGTGCCAGCACCTCTCGCGGGAGGGCAGGAGGCCACGAGCAGTACTTC. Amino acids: CASTSRGRAGGHEQYF. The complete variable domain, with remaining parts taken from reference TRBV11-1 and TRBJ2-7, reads EAEVAQSPRYKITEKSQAVAFWCDPISGHATLYWYRQILGQGPELLVQFQDESVVDDSQLPKDRFSAERLKGVDSTLKIQPAELGDSAMYLCASTSRGRAGGHEQYFGPGTRLTVT.